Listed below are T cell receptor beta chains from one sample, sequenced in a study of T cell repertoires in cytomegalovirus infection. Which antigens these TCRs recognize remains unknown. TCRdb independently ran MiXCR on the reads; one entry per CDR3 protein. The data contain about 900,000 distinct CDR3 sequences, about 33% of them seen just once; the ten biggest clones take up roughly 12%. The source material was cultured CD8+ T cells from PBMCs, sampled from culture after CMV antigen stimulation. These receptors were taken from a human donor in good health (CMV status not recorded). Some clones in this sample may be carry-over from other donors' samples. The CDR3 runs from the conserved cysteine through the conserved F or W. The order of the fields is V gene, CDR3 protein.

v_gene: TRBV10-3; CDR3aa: CAISEGQGGYNEQFF
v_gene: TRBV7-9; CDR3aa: CASSRGQGLDYEQYF
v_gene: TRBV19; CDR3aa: CASSMLGGNEQFF
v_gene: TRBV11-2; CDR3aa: CASSLALLAGGRTDTQYF
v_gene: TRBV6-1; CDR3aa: CASRGRLALQETQYF
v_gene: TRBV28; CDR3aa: CASSPTSGGAGEQFF
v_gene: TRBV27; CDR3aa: CASSSLGQGGYTF
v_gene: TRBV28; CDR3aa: CASSFGGASGGTDTQYF
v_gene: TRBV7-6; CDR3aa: CASSRTSGEENF
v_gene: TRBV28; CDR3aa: CASSSGQGSSTDTQYF
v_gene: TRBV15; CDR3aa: CATSREGNTIYF
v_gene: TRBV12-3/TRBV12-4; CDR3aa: CASSFGGEGYF
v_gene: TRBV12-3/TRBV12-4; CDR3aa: CASSTDNTGELFF
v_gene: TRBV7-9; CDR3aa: CASSIKDTNTEAFF
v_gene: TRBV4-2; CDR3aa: CASSPIAGGSGRPYEQYF
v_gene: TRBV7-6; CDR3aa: CASLPVGDTQYF
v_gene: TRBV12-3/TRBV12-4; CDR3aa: CASSYGTHDGYTF
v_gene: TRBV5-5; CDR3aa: CASSPFSSTSSGNTIYF
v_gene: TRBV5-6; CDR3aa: CASSLGARTEQYF
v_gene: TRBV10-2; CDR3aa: CASSPESTEAFF
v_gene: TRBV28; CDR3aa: CASRNTGVNQPQHF
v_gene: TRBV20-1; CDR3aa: CSARENQGPTEAFF
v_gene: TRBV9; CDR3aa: CASSGTIGGTVRGNTIYF
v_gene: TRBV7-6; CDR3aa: CASSLERGPAYEQYF
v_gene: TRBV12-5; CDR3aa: CASGPQLAGEQYF
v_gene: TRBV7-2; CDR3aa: CASSLGVGAFF
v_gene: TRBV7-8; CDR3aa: CASSLLSGTEPGNTIYF
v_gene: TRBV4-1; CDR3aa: CASSQVGREDYEQYF
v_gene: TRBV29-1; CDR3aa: CSVSSIRQGLGNEQFF
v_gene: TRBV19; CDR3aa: CVSSHGQGFSYEQYF
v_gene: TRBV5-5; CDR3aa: CASSRGQKNYGYTF
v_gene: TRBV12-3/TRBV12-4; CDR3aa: CASSLEGGTEAFF
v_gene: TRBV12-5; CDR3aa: CASGGAGELFF
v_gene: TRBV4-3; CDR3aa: CASSQDRGLVNEQFF
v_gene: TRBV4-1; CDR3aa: CASSHLSGPEAEKLFF
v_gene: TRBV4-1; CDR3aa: CASSQEGPTPGAEAFF
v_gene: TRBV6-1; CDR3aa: CASSGIPRTGPIYGYTF